Presented here are 26 T cell receptor beta chains from one specimen sequenced in a study of blood T cell repertoires in COVID-19. Generated by immunoSEQ multiplex PCR, the TCRdb table keeps only in-frame clones and is missing some. The sample shows hundreds of thousands of clones, approximately 87% of them seen only once. The sample taken for sequencing was PBMCs or T cells enriched from blood (not recorded which). These receptors were obtained from a man between 40 and 49 years old in a cohort exposed to, infected with or recovered from COVID-19 (not recorded which).

The chain couples TRBV28 to TRBJ2-7, with 10 nucleotides matching TRBD1. CDR3 length: 14 residues. CDR1 is MDHEN and CDR2 is SYDVKM in the germline V gene. The V gene end was trimmed by 3 bases and the J gene end by 7 bases; junction bases not matched to a gene: 6. The CDR3: CASSLTGGTSEQYF. The CDR3 DNA sequence: TGTGCCAGCAGTTTGACAGGGGGCACGTCTGAGCAGTACTTC. The variable domain in full, with the rest retrieved from reference TRBV28 and TRBJ2-7, is DVKVTQSSRYLVKRTGEKVFLECVQDMDHENMFWYRQDPGLGLRLIYFSYDVKMKEKGDIPEGYSVSREKKERFSLILESASTNQTSMYLCASSLTGGTSEQYFGPGTRLTVT.

This chain uses TRBV2 with TRBJ2-7, with 7 nucleotides matching TRBD1. Trimming removed 6 bases from V and 7 bases from J; junction bases left unmatched: 15. Germline CDR1 is SNHLY and CDR2 is FYNNEI. The CDR3 is 15 amino acids. The CDR3 bases are TGTGCCAGCAGGGACGTATTGGGACAGCTGAGTGAGCAGTACTTC. It yields the protein CASRDVLGQLSEQYF.

This rearrangement joins TRBV6-4 to TRBJ2-2; TRBD2 matches 11 bases. V gave up 4 bases and J gave up 7 bases; unmatched junction bases: 8. This CDR3 has 16 amino acids. Germline CDR1 and CDR2: MRHNA and SNTAGT. The CDR3 DNA is TGTGCCAGCAGTGTGCGACTAGCGGGACTTGGCGGGGAGCTGTTTTTT. Translation gives CASSVRLAGLGGELFF.

This clone was observed a few times. The chain uses TRBV2 and TRBJ2-1; D may be TRBD2 (6 bases). The germline CDR1 and CDR2 sequences are SNHLY and FYNNEI. CDR3 length equals 15 residues. V was trimmed by 4 bases and J by 9 bases, leaving 19 bases between them. The DNA of the CDR3 is TGTGCCAGCAGTGGGGGGGAGGTGGCTCCGGGTGAGCAGTTCTTC. It encodes CASSGGEVAPGEQFF.

The chain uses TRBV11-3 and TRBJ2-2, with unresolved D. The CDR3 covers 12 residues. V gave up 1 base and J gave up 8 bases, with 5 bases separating them. The germline V gene has CDR1 SGHNT and CDR2 YENEEA. CDR3 DNA: TGTGCCAGCAGCTTAGTCCGTGGGGAGCTGTTTTTT. Translating it yields CASSLVRGELFF. Using reference TRBV11-3 and TRBJ2-2 for the parts outside the CDR3, the full variable domain is EAGVVQSPRYKIIEKKQPVAFWCNPISGHNTLYWYLQNLGQGPELLIRYENEEAVDDSQLPKDRFSAERLKGVDSTLKIQPAELGDSAVYLCASSLVRGELFFGEGSRLTVL.

V usage is TRBV5-1 and J usage is TRBJ2-3; 13 bases agree with TRBD2. The germline V gene has CDR1 SGHRS and CDR2 YFSETQ. Trimming took 0 bases from V and 4 from J; bases not matched to a gene: 8. This CDR3 spans 18 amino acids. The CDR3 here is CASSLGTSGRMSADTQYF. The CDR3 DNA sequence: TGCGCCAGCAGCTTGGGGACTAGCGGGAGAATGAGTGCAGATACGCAGTATTTT. Using reference TRBV5-1 and TRBJ2-3 for the parts outside the CDR3, the full variable domain is KAGVTQTPRYLIKTRGQQVTLSCSPISGHRSVSWYQQTPGQGLQFLFEYFSETQRNKGNFPGRFSGRQFSNSRSEMNVSTLELGDSALYLCASSLGTSGRMSADTQYFGPGTRLTVL.

The chain is built from TRBV30 and TRBJ1-5, with D possibly TRBD1 on 5 matching bases. The ends were cut back, 0 bases at V and 0 bases at J, with 12 bases in the middle. This CDR3 has 16 residues. Germline CDR1 reads GTSNPN; CDR2 reads SVGIG (reference sequence). DNA of the CDR3: TGTGCCTGGAGTGTAGCAGGGCCGGATAGCAATCAGCCCCAGCATTTT. Amino acid sequence: CAWSVAGPDSNQPQHF.

The V gene is TRBV21-1, the J gene TRBJ2-1; the listed D gene, TRBD2, was not tested against the DNA. TRBV21-1 is a pseudogene segment. The CDR3 covers 15 residues. The CDR3 is CAGTPRLATYNEQFF. The CDR3 DNA sequence: TGTGCCGGAACCCCCAGACTAGCGACGTACAATGAGCAGTTCTTC.

This chain connects TRBV14 to TRBJ2-1; tentatively, D is TRBD2 (6 bases). This CDR3 spans 14 amino acids. Germline CDR1 SGHDN, CDR2 FVKESK. V was clipped by 1 base and J by 9 bases, with 13 bases between them. The CDR3 coding sequence is TGTGCCAGCAGCCAAGGACTAGGGGCCAGTGAGCAGTTCTTC. Translated, it gives CASSQGLGASEQFF.

The genes are TRBV5-1 and TRBJ1-6, with TRBD1 as a possible D gene (6 bases). The CDR3 totals 15 residues. V lost 0 bases and J 8 bases, leaving 12 bases between the germline ends. In germline, CDR1 is SGHRS, CDR2 YFSETQ. CDR3 residues: CASSLGDRQDSPLHF. The CDR3 coding sequence is TGCGCCAGCAGCTTGGGCGACAGACAGGATTCACCCCTCCACTTT.

The V and J genes are TRBV5-5 and TRBJ2-3; tentatively, D is TRBD1 (6 bases). There are 13 residues in the CDR3. V was shortened by 3 bases and J by 6 bases, with 11 bases between the two germline ends. Germline CDR1 and CDR2: SGHKS and YYEKEE (reference sequence). Here the CDR3 reads CASSSAGVDTQYF. Written as DNA, the CDR3 is TGTGCCAGCAGCTCGGCAGGGGTGGATACGCAGTATTTT. Together with reference TRBV5-5 and TRBJ2-3, the CDR3 gives the full variable domain: DAGVTQSPTHLIKTRGQQVTLRCSPISGHKSVSWYQQVLGQGPQFIFQYYEKEERGRGNFPDRFSARQFPNYSSELNVNALLLGDSALYLCASSSAGVDTQYFGPGTRLTVL.

The chain employs TRBV19 and TRBJ1-2, with TRBD1 identical over 9 bases. V trimming: 7 bases; J trimming: 7 bases; junction bases outside the gene matches: 7. This CDR3 has 13 amino acids. Germline CDR1 is LNHDA and CDR2 is SQIVND (reference sequence). In nucleotides, the CDR3 is TGTGCCAGTATGAGGGGACAGGGACCTGGCTACACCTTC. It yields the protein CASMRGQGPGYTF. The full variable domain, completed using reference TRBV19 and TRBJ1-2, is DGGITQSPKYLFRKEGQNVTLSCEQNLNHDAMYWYRQDPGQGLRLIYYSQIVNDFQKGDIAEGYSVSREKKESFPLTVTSAQKNPTAFYLCASMRGQGPGYTFGSGTRLTVV.

The chain carries TRBV9 and TRBJ2-3; a weak D match, TRBD2 (6 bases). The germline CDR1 and CDR2 sequences are SGDLS and YYNGEE. The CDR3 contains 16 residues. The V end was cut by 0 bases, the J end by 4 bases, with 15 bases between. CDR3 sequence (DNA): TGTGCCAGCAGCGTAGTCTCCGGGGGTACGTCAGATACGCAGTATTTT. This translates into CASSVVSGGTSDTQYF.

The rearrangement uses TRBV4-1 and TRBJ2-7; perhaps TRBD2 as D (6 bases). Germline V gives CDR1 MGHRA, CDR2 YSYEKL. V was shortened by 0 bases and J by 3 bases, with 21 bases between the two germline ends. CDR3 length equals 18 residues. CDR3 residues: CASSQDSTVGGFIYEQYF. DNA of the CDR3: TGCGCCAGCAGCCAAGATTCTACAGTGGGAGGATTCATCTACGAGCAGTACTTC.

The chain recombines TRBV2 with TRBJ2-4; 10 bases map to TRBD1. The ends lost 8 bases at V and 0 bases at J; junction bases unmatched: 7. CDR3 length: 16 amino acids. CDR1 is SNHLY and CDR2 is FYNNEI in the germline V gene. The CDR3 nucleotides are TGTGCCAGCTACCGGACAGGGGGACTAGCCAAAAACATTCAGTACTTC. This gives the protein CASYRTGGLAKNIQYF.

The chain employs TRBV5-1 and TRBJ2-7; 11 positions match TRBD2. Looked up from germline, CDR1 is SGHRS and CDR2 is YFSETQ. After removal of 4 bases from V and 6 bases from J, the junction contained 6 bases not matched to a gene. The CDR3 contains 14 residues. In DNA, the CDR3 is TGCGCCAGCAGCACTACTAGCGGGAGCGGCGAGCAGTACTTC. It encodes CASSTTSGSGEQYF.

The V gene is TRBV6-5, the J gene TRBJ2-7; 12 bases match TRBD2. Unmatched junction bases numbered 9, after V lost 5 bases and J lost 7 bases. From germline, CDR1 is MNHEY and CDR2 SVGAGI. The CDR3 has 15 residues. This CDR3 is CASSPSSGRAREQYF. The CDR3 DNA reads as TGTGCCAGCAGTCCATCTAGCGGGAGGGCCCGAGAGCAGTACTTC.

V and J are TRBV6-5 and TRBJ1-2, with D possibly matching TRBD1 (6 bases). This CDR3 region has 12 residues. V was trimmed by 7 bases and J by 8 bases, leaving 14 bases between them. The germline CDR1 and CDR2 sequences are MNHEY and SVGAGI. The DNA for the CDR3 is TGTGCCAGCAAACAGGGATCCGGCGGCTACACCTTC. Protein: CASKQGSGGYTF.

The chain uses TRBV19 and TRBJ1-2, with D uncertain. This CDR3 spans 14 amino acids. In germline, CDR1 is LNHDA, CDR2 SQIVND (reference sequence). Trimming took 3 bases from V and 8 from J, leaving 16 bases between them. The CDR3 protein is CASSIGWQDAGYTF. The CDR3 DNA follows: TGTGCCAGTAGTATTGGCTGGCAGGATGCCGGCTACACCTTC.

This clone was found a few times. The chain combines TRBV5-1 with TRBJ2-3; 9 positions agree with TRBD2. Per the germline V gene, CDR1 is SGHRS and CDR2 is YFSETQ. With 3 bases clipped from V and 4 bases from J, the junction kept 3 bases outside the gene matches. The CDR3 spans 14 residues. The CDR3, as DNA: TGCGCCAGCAGCTCCGGGACTAGCCCAGATACGCAGTATTTT. It translates to CASSSGTSPDTQYF.

This clone is a singleton in its sample. This rearrangement joins TRBV7-9 to TRBJ2-7, with 7 bases aligning to TRBD2. CDR3 size: 11 residues. From germline, CDR1 is SEHNR and CDR2 FQNEAQ (reference sequence). V was clipped by 3 bases and J by 7 bases; unmatched bases: 0. This CDR3 is CASSFGGEQYF. The CDR3 region has the DNA TGTGCCAGCAGCTTCGGGGGGGAGCAGTACTTC.

Concerning this clone: The same CDR3 is also encoded by other DNA sequences in this sample. The V call is TRBV5-1, the J call TRBJ2-1; the D is unclear. V was shortened by 2 bases and J by 0 bases, with 9 bases between the two germline ends. CDR3 length: 15 residues. In germline, CDR1 is SGHRS, CDR2 YFSETQ. This CDR3 reads CASSLARSSYNEQFF. Written as DNA, the CDR3 is TGCGCCAGCAGCTTAGCGAGAAGCTCCTACAATGAGCAGTTCTTC.

The J gene is TRBJ2-1, the V gene TRBV6-6; TRBD1 aligns across 7 bases. The CDR3 covers 12 residues. CDR1 MNHNY and CDR2 SVGAGI come from the germline V gene (reference sequence). V trimming: 7 bases; J trimming: 9 bases; junction bases outside the gene matches: 6. This chain's CDR3 is CASNPRTGEQFF. The CDR3 DNA reads as TGTGCCAGCAACCCGAGGACAGGTGAGCAGTTCTTC.

The chain uses TRBV4-1 and TRBJ2-3; D may be TRBD2 (6 bases). Trimming removed 0 bases from V and 5 bases from J, with 18 bases in between. This CDR3 has 17 residues. Germline V gene lookup returns CDR1 MGHRA and CDR2 YSYEKL. The CDR3 bases are TGCGCCAGCAGCCAAGACGGCCCTGGCGGGATAAGAGATACGCAGTATTTT. Translating gives CASSQDGPGGIRDTQYF.

Here the CDR3 DNA reads TGTGCCAGTAGTCGACAGACCTCCTACAATGAGCAGTTCTTC. Translated, it gives CASSRQTSYNEQFF. The chain couples TRBV19 to TRBJ2-1, with D tentatively TRBD1 (5 bases). The CDR3 sequence is 14 residues long. Germline V gene lookup returns CDR1 LNHDA and CDR2 SQIVND (reference sequence). Trimming removed 5 bases from V and 0 bases from J, with 8 bases in between.

The chain links TRBV5-1 to TRBJ2-2; maybe TRBD1 (6 bases). The CDR3 has 16 residues. Germline V gene lookup returns CDR1 SGHRS and CDR2 YFSETQ. V lost 5 bases to trimming and J lost 1 base, with 15 bases between them. This CDR3 reads CASSTDRSLNTGELFF. The CDR3 DNA sequence: TGCGCCAGCAGTACCGACAGGAGCCTGAACACCGGGGAGCTGTTTTTT.